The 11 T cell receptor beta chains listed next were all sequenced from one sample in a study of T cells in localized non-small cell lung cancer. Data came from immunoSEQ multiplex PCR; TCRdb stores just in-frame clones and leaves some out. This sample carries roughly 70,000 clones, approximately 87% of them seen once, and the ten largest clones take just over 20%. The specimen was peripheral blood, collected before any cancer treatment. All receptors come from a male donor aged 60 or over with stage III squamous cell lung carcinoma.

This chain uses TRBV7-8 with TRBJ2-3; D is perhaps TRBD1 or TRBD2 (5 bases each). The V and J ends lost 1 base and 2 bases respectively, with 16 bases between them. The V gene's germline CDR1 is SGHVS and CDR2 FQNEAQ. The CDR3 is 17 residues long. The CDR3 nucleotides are TGTGCCAGCAGCTTAGAGGGACGAGGGCTGATCACAGATACGCAGTATTTT. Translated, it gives CASSLEGRGLITDTQYF.

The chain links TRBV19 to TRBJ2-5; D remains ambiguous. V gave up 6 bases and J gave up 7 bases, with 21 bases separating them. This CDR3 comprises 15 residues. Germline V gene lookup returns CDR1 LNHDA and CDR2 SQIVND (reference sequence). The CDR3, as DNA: TGTGCCAGTAGCGGGCTTATGGCTGATACTGGGACCCAGTACTTC. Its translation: CASSGLMADTGTQYF.

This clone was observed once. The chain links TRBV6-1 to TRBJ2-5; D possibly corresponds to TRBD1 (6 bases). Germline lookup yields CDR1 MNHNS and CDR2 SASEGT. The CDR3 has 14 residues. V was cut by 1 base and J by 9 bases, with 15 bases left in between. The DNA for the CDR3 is TGTGCCAGCAGTGAAGGAAGGGCTCCAGGGGCCCAGTACTTC. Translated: CASSEGRAPGAQYF.

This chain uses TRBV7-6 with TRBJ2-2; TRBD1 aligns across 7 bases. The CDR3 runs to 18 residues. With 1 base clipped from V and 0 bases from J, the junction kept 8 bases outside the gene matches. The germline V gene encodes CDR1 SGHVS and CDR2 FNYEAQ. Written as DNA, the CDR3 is TGTGCCAGCAGCTTAGAAACCAAGGGGGCCGCGAACACCGGGGAGCTGTTTTTT. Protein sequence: CASSLETKGAANTGELFF.

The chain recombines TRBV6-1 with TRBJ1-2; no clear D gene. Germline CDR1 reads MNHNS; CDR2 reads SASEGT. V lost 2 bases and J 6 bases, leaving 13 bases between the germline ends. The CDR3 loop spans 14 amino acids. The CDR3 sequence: CASSEIGEAHGYTF. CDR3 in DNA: TGTGCCAGCAGTGAAATCGGGGAAGCCCATGGCTACACCTTC.

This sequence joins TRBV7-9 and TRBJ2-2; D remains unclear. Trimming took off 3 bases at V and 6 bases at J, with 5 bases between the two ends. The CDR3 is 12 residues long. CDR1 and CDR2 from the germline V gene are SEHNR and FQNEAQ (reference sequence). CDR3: CASSFSAGELFF. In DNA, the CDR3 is TGTGCCAGCAGCTTCTCAGCCGGGGAGCTGTTTTTT.

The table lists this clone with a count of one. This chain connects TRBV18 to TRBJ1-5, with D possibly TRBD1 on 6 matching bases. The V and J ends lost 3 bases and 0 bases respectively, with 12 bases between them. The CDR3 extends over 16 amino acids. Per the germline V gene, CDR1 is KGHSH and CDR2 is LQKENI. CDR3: CASSPMDRDSNQPQHF. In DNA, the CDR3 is TGTGCCAGCTCACCTATGGACAGAGATAGCAATCAGCCCCAGCATTTT.

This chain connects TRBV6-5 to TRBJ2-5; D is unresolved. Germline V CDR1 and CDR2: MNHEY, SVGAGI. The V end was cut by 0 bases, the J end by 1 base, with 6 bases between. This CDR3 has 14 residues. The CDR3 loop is CASSYSPSQETQYF. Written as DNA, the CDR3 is TGTGCCAGCAGTTACTCACCCAGCCAAGAGACCCAGTACTTC.

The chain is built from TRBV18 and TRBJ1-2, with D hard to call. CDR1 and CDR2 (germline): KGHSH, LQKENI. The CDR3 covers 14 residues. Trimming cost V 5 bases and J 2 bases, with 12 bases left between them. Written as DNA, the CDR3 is TGTGCCAGCTCATCTTCACGTCCAAACTATGGCTACACCTTC. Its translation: CASSSSRPNYGYTF.

The CDR3 nucleotides are TGTGCCAGCAGCTTAGAGGTTACATCTGCTGGCTACACCTTC. Protein product: CASSLEVTSAGYTF. The rearrangement uses TRBV7-2 and TRBJ1-2, with unresolved D. Germline V lookup: CDR1 SGHTA, CDR2 FQGNSA. The CDR3 has 14 amino acids. The V end was cut by 1 base, the J end by 7 bases, with 13 bases between.

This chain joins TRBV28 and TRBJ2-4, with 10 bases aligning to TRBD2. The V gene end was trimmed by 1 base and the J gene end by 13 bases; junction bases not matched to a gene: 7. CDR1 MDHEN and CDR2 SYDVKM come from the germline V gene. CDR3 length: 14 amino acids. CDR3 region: CASSLLKAGGPQYF. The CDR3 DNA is TGTGCCAGCAGTTTATTAAAAGCGGGGGGGCCCCAGTACTTC.